This T cell receptor (beta chain) was captured in a study of response to subunit inactivated influenza vaccine. Each CDR3 protein is one row after TCRdb ran MiXCR on the RT-PCR reads. The sample yields about 170,000 distinct CDR3 sequences, more than 10% seen once. CDR1 is SGHDN, CDR2 FVKESK, per germline. This CDR3 is built from 19 residues. V lost 1 base and J 0 bases, leaving 22 bases between the germline ends. This clonotype was seen a handful of times. These data were also filed under a second study, of T cells expressing NK-cell markers. That paper states: For TCR beta, cDNA was produced by 5'RACE template switching with UMIs.

The sequencing used CD8+ T cells sorted from PBMCs, collected 11 to 12 days after vaccination. The clonotype was recovered from a man aged 50-59 years who received an inactivated influenza vaccine. The chain is built from TRBV14 and TRBJ2-7, with D possibly matching TRBD1 (6 bases). The CDR3 loop is CASSQATGTPGIYSYEQYF. CDR3 DNA: TGTGCCAGCAGCCAAGCCACCGGGACACCGGGAATCTACTCCTACGAGCAGTACTTC.